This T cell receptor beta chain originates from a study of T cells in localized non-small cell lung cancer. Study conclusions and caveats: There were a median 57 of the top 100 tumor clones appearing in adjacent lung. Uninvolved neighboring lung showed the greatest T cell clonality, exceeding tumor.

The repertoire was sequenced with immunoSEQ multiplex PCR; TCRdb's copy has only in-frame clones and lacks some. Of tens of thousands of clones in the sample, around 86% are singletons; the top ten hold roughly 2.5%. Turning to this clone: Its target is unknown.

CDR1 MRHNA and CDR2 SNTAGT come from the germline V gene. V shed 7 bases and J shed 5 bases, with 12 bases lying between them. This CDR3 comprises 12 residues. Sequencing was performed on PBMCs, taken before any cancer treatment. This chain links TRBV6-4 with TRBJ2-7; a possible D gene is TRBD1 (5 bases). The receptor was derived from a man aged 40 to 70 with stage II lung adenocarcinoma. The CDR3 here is CASKQGTHEQYF. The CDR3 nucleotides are TGTGCCAGCAAGCAGGGTACCCACGAGCAGTACTTC.